This passage covers 3 T cell receptor beta chains from one sample sequenced in a study of blood T cell repertoires in COVID-19. This table comes from immunoSEQ multiplex PCR, and its TCRdb copy is limited to in-frame clones, with some not included. The sample includes about 33,000 clones, roughly 84% of them seen just once. Specimen: peripheral blood. These receptors were collected from a human donor in a cohort sampled during active COVID-19.

The chain recombines TRBV2 with TRBJ2-3; D is possibly TRBD2 (6 bases). V was cut by 7 bases and J by 9 bases, with 11 bases left in between. Germline assignment: CDR1 SNHLY and CDR2 FYNNEI. The length of the CDR3 is 11 residues. CDR3 amino acids: CASTPGRTQYF. DNA for the CDR3: TGTGCCAGCACCCCCGGGAGAACGCAGTATTTT.

The rearrangement uses TRBV5-1 and TRBJ2-1; 11 bases agree with TRBD2. Germline V gene sequence: CDR1 SGHRS, CDR2 YFSETQ. This CDR3 contains 19 residues. V lost 2 bases, J lost 0 bases, and 10 bases stayed unmatched. The CDR3 DNA is TGCGCCAGCAGCTTTCGGCGACTAGCGGGGCTGAGCTCCTACAATGAGCAGTTCTTC. Encoded protein: CASSFRRLAGLSSYNEQFF.

The chain is built from TRBV27 and TRBJ2-7, with TRBD1 identical over 10 bases. The J segment lost 4 bases and the V segment lost 4 bases, leaving 4 bases of the junction unmatched. Germline lookup yields CDR1 MNHEY and CDR2 SMNVEV (reference sequence). The CDR3 is made up of 14 amino acids. As DNA, the CDR3 is TGTGCCAGCAGTTGGACAGGGGGGTCGTACGAGCAGTACTTC. As protein: CASSWTGGSYEQYF.